This paragraph covers one T cell receptor beta chain sequence. V gave up 3 bases and J gave up 2 bases, with 10 bases separating them. Germline assignment: CDR1 PRHDT and CDR2 FYEKMQ (reference sequence). The CDR3 has 14 amino acids. Assay used: immunoSEQ multiplex PCR; TCRdb lists only in-frame clones, some missing. The sample carries about 130,000 clones, just under 95% recorded once. This sample was included in a study of T cell responses to AZD1222 COVID-19 vaccine. The sequenced sample was peripheral blood, obtained 28 days after the second AZD1222 dose. The receptor's source is an adult who received the AZD1222 COVID-19 vaccine. V usage is TRBV13 and J usage is TRBJ1-2; D not certain. The CDR3 nucleotides read TGTGCCAGCAGCTTCAGGTGGTTAAACTATGGCTACACCTTC. This encodes CASSFRWLNYGYTF.